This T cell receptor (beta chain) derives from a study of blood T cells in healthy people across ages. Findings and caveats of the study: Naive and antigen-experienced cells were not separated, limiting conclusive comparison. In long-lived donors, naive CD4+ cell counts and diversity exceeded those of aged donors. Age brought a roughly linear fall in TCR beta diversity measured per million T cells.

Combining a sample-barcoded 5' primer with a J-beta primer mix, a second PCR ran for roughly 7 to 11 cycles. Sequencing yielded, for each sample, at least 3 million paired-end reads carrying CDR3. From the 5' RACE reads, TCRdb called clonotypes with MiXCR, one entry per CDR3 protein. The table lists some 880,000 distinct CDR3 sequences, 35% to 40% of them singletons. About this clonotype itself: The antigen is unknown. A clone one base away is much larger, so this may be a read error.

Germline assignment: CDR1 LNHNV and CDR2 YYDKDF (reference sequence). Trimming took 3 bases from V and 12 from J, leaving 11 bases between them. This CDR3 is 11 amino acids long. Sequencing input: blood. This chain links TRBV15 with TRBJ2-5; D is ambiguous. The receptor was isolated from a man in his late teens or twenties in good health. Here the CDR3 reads CATSSRTVKYF. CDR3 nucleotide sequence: TGTGCCACCAGCAGTCGGACCGTGAAGTACTTC.